Listed below are T cell receptor beta chains from one sample, sequenced in a study of CD8 T cells in ankylosing spondylitis. Via MiXCR, TCRdb re-called the 5' RACE reads, giving one row per CDR3 protein. The data hold a few hundred thousand distinct CDR3 sequences, with about a fifth observed a single time. What was sequenced was blood, either unsorted or a sorted T cell fraction (not recorded which). The receptor set was obtained from a female donor with ankylosing spondylitis or in good health (not recorded which). CDR3s include the opening cysteine and the closing phenylalanine or tryptophan. Each record gives: V gene, D gene, clone size, J gene, CDR3 DNA, CDR3 protein. A D gene is named only where the DNA matches it firmly. The listing skips clone size in some rows; elsewhere it reads once, few, many or a size class.

v_gene: TRBV4-3; d_gene: NA; abundance: NA; j_gene: TRBJ2-5; CDR3nt: TGCGCCAGCAGCCAAGATTATAGGGGGAGGACGGAGACCCAGTACTTC; CDR3aa: CASSQDYRGRTETQYF
v_gene: TRBV7-9; d_gene: TRBD2; abundance: NA; j_gene: TRBJ2-3; CDR3nt: TGTGCCAGCAAAAAAAGCGGGAAGAGCACAGATACGCAGTATTTT; CDR3aa: CASKKSGKSTDTQYF
v_gene: TRBV3-1; d_gene: NA; abundance: NA; j_gene: TRBJ2-2; CDR3nt: TGTGCCAGCAGCCACGAGGGGAACACCGGGGAGCTGTTTTTT; CDR3aa: CASSHEGNTGELFF
v_gene: TRBV10-3; d_gene: TRBD2; abundance: NA; j_gene: TRBJ2-1; CDR3nt: TGTGCCATCAATCCGGGACTAGCGCCCGACTACAATGAGCAGTTCTTC; CDR3aa: CAINPGLAPDYNEQFF
v_gene: TRBV7-2; d_gene: NA; abundance: NA; j_gene: TRBJ2-1; CDR3nt: TGTGCCAGCAGCTTAGCTGGGAGTTTGGATGAGCAGTTCTTC; CDR3aa: CASSLAGSLDEQFF
v_gene: TRBV6-5; d_gene: TRBD2; abundance: few; j_gene: TRBJ2-5; CDR3nt: TGTGCCAGCAGTTACGTCTCCCCCCACGGGACTAGCGGAAGAGAGACCCAGTACTTC; CDR3aa: CASSYVSPHGTSGRETQYF
v_gene: TRBV11-2; d_gene: TRBD1; abundance: few; j_gene: TRBJ2-1; CDR3nt: TGTGCCAGCAGCTTAAGGGGGACAGGGGTTCGCTCCTACAATGAGCAGTTCTTC; CDR3aa: CASSLRGTGVRSYNEQFF
v_gene: TRBV3-1; d_gene: NA; abundance: NA; j_gene: TRBJ2-3; CDR3nt: TGTGCCAGCAGCTGGGACGATACAGATACGCAGTATTTT; CDR3aa: CASSWDDTDTQYF
v_gene: TRBV20-1; d_gene: TRBD2; abundance: few; j_gene: TRBJ2-3; CDR3nt: TGCAGTGCTAGGACTAGCGGGATGGGGAGGACAGATACGCAGTATTTT; CDR3aa: CSARTSGMGRTDTQYF
v_gene: TRBV5-1; d_gene: TRBD2; abundance: few; j_gene: TRBJ2-1; CDR3nt: TGCGCCAGCAGCTTGGTTTTTATAGGGAGGGACAATGAGCAGTTCTTC; CDR3aa: CASSLVFIGRDNEQFF
v_gene: TRBV20-1; d_gene: TRBD1; abundance: NA; j_gene: TRBJ2-1; CDR3nt: TGCAGTGAAAGGGGCAGGGGGTTTTACAATGAGCAGTTCTTC; CDR3aa: CSERGRGFYNEQFF
v_gene: TRBV9; d_gene: TRBD1; abundance: few; j_gene: TRBJ2-2; CDR3nt: TGTGCCAGCAGCACAGGCCCAGGGGGCGCGAATGTCTTCGGGGAGCTGTTTTTT; CDR3aa: CASSTGPGGANVFGELFF
v_gene: TRBV25-1; d_gene: NA; abundance: NA; j_gene: TRBJ1-5; CDR3nt: TGTGCCAGCAGAGGACAGAACAATCAGCCCCAGCATTTT; CDR3aa: CASRGQNNQPQHF